Listed here is a single TCR beta chain. Assay: immunoSEQ multiplex PCR; the TCRdb copy retains only in-frame clones and omits some. The table shows 250,000 to 350,000 clones, with roughly 88% occurring only once. The sample comes from a study of blood T cell repertoires in COVID-19. Germline V gives CDR1 SNHLY, CDR2 FYNNEI. V was pared by 7 bases and J by 2 bases, with 15 bases between. The CDR3 loop spans 14 amino acids. The specimen was peripheral blood. This TCR was sampled from a woman aged 25 to 39 with active or convalescent COVID-19. This chain uses TRBV2 with TRBJ2-7; D perhaps matches TRBD1 (6 bases). CDR3 region: CASNRGTQTYEQYF. DNA of the CDR3: TGTGCCAGCAATAGGGGGACACAAACCTACGAGCAGTACTTC.